Listed here are 5 T cell receptor beta chains from one sample, sequenced in a study of Graves' ophthalmopathy and Graves' hyperthyroidism. Using RNA transcripts, the TCR beta CDR3 regions were amplified. RT-PCR with HTBI primers came first, then second-round multiplex PCR. TCRdb itself ran the multiplex PCR reads through MiXCR, one entry per CDR3 protein. The repertoire holds about 550,000 distinct CDR3 sequences, with under 45% as singletons. The specimen sequenced was peripheral blood or thyroid tissue (not recorded which). Receptors originate from an adult man with Graves' hyperthyroidism.

Note on this clonotype: A read error is possible here, since a much larger clone lies one base away. This chain joins TRBV19 and TRBJ2-7; D possibly corresponds to TRBD1 (6 bases). This CDR3 comprises 12 residues. Germline CDR1 reads LNHDA; CDR2 reads SQIVND (reference sequence). The CDR3 sequence: CAGRQASYEQHF. The CDR3 nucleotides are TGTGCCGGTAGACAGGCTTCATACGAGCAGCACTTC. Using reference TRBV19 and TRBJ2-7 for the parts outside the CDR3, the full variable domain is DGGITQSPKYLFRKEGQNVTLSCEQNLNHDAMYWYRQDPGQGLRLIYYSQIVNDFQKGDIAEGYSVSREKKESFPLTVTSAQKNPTAFYLCAGRQASYEQHFGPGTRLTVT.

This clonotype was seen at least ten times. The CDR3 loop is CATDRQGRNTIYF. DNA of the CDR3: TGTGCCACGGATCGACAGGGAAGGAACACCATATATTTT. V gene TRBV2 combines with J gene TRBJ1-3; TRBD1 matches at 7 bases. This CDR3 spans 13 amino acids. Germline loops: CDR1 SNHLY, CDR2 FYNNEI. J lost 7 bases, V lost 10 bases, and 10 bases had no gene match.

V is TRBV29-1 and J is TRBJ1-4, with D maybe TRBD1 (5 bases). CDR1 SQVTM and CDR2 ANQGSEA come from the germline V gene. V lost 6 bases to trimming and J lost 6 bases, with 14 bases between them. CDR3 length: 13 residues. CDR3 nucleotide sequence: TGCAGCGTCTCGGAGGTGGGGGATGAAAAACTGTTTTTT. Protein: CSVSEVGDEKLFF.

This clonotype was counted many times. A much larger clone lies one base from this, so it may be a read error. The J gene is TRBJ1-1, the V gene TRBV29-1; D is unclear. From germline, CDR1 is SQVTM and CDR2 ANQGSEA. The CDR3 loop spans 11 amino acids. The CDR3, as DNA: TGCAGCGCTGAAGTGAACACTGAAGCTTTCTTT. Translating it yields CSAEVNTEAFF.

This clonotype was detected ten times or more. The chain couples TRBV4-1 to TRBJ2-5; a weak D match, TRBD2 (5 bases). V lost 0 bases to trimming and J lost 2 bases, with 13 bases between them. CDR1 MGHRA and CDR2 YSYEKL come from the germline V gene. The CDR3 length is 16 residues. This CDR3 reads CASSQEEVGVQETQYF. CDR3 bases: TGCGCCAGCAGCCAAGAGGAGGTCGGAGTTCAAGAGACCCAGTACTTC.